This TCR beta chain derives from a study of cytomegalovirus exposure and HLA in healthy donors. Study-wide points: Testing in vitro showed a few CMV-associated chains specific for CMV antigens.

As concerns this clone: Antigen: not known.

Germline-derived CDR1 and CDR2 are SGHNT and YENEEA. The ends lost 1 base at V and 4 bases at J; junction bases unmatched: 2. The CDR3 spans 14 residues. The repertoire was sequenced with immunoSEQ multiplex PCR; TCRdb's copy has only in-frame clones and lacks some. Here the sample spans 90,000 to 100,000 clones, about 90% being singletons. This clonotype was sampled from a man aged 18 to 29 in good health and CMV-seropositive. This sequence joins TRBV11-3 and TRBJ2-5; 8 bases align to TRBD2. Input material: PBMCs. CDR3 in DNA: TGTGCCAGCAGCTTAGGCGGGACTAGAGAGACCCAGTACTTC. Translation gives CASSLGGTRETQYF.